The 30 T cell receptor beta chains presented below share a single source sample, sequenced in a study of blood T cell repertoires in COVID-19. The repertoire was sequenced with immunoSEQ multiplex PCR; TCRdb's copy has only in-frame clones and lacks some. The profile shows under 250,000 clones, around four fifths of them singletons. Sample: peripheral blood. The receptors were sampled from a woman between 70 and 85 years old with active or convalescent COVID-19.

The rearrangement joins TRBV7-9 to TRBJ2-1; no reliable D call. Trimming removed 3 bases from V and 0 bases from J, with 6 bases in between. Germline values: CDR1 SEHNR, CDR2 FQNEAQ (reference sequence). This CDR3 is 14 amino acids long. CDR3 residues: CASSFRSSYNEQFF. DNA for the CDR3: TGTGCCAGCAGCTTCCGGTCCTCCTACAATGAGCAGTTCTTC.

For the CDR3, the DNA is TGTGCCAGCAGCTTAGAACAGGGGGCGACTGAAGCTTTCTTT. It specifies CASSLEQGATEAFF. The chain has TRBV7-8 and TRBJ1-1, with TRBD1 identical over 9 bases. Germline loops: CDR1 SGHVS, CDR2 FQNEAQ. The CDR3 sequence is 14 residues long. With 1 base clipped from V and 5 bases from J, the junction kept 2 bases outside the gene matches.

In DNA, the CDR3 is TGTGCCAGCTCACCAGGAGGGGTGGAGACCCAGTACTTC. It yields the protein CASSPGGVETQYF. The chain joins TRBV18 to TRBJ2-5; maybe TRBD2 (6 bases). The V gene lost 2 bases and the J gene lost 5 bases, with 9 bases spanning the gap. Per germline, CDR1 KGHSH and CDR2 LQKENI. The CDR3 is 13 residues long. Variable domain in full (rest from reference TRBV18 and TRBJ2-5): NAGVMQNPRHLVRRRGQEARLRCSPMKGHSHVYWYRQLPEEGLKFMVYLQKENIIDESGMPKERFSAEFPKEGPSILRIQQVVRGDSAAYFCASSPGGVETQYFGPGTRLLVL.

The chain couples TRBV28 to TRBJ1-4; D is perhaps TRBD1 (6 bases). The CDR3 contains 15 residues. The V and J ends lost 2 bases and 3 bases respectively, with 10 bases between them. Germline values: CDR1 MDHEN, CDR2 SYDVKM. The chain's CDR3 is CASSLTGFSNEKLFF. DNA for the CDR3: TGTGCCAGCAGTTTAACAGGGTTCTCTAATGAAAAACTGTTTTTT.

The rearrangement joins TRBV12-3 or TRBV12-4 to TRBJ1-1; possible D gene TRBD1, 5 bases. The ends were cut back, 6 bases at V and 6 bases at J, with 14 bases in the middle. CDR3 size: 13 residues. The CDR3 nucleotides read TGTGCCAGCAGCCGTGGGGCAGCAGCTGAAGCTTTCTTT. The encoded protein is CASSRGAAAEAFF.

This clone was seen once. The V call is TRBV19, the J call TRBJ1-5; no reliable D call. Germline lookup yields CDR1 LNHDA and CDR2 SQIVND (reference sequence). The CDR3 consists of 14 residues. V was cut by 2 bases and J by 5 bases, with 10 bases left in between. The CDR3 spells CASSIMLTDQPQHF. CDR3 bases: TGTGCCAGTAGTATAATGCTTACAGATCAGCCCCAGCATTTT.

The rearrangement links TRBV18 to TRBJ1-5; TRBD1 matches 8 bases. CDR1 and CDR2 from the germline V gene are KGHSH and LQKENI. The CDR3 has 16 residues. Germline trimming cut 3 bases from V and 4 bases from J; bases unmatched to any gene: 8. The DNA of the CDR3 is TGTGCCAGCTCACCCTCGGCAGGGGGCCATAATCAGCCCCAGCATTTT. Protein: CASSPSAGGHNQPQHF.

This chain connects TRBV7-3 to TRBJ1-2; a possible D gene is TRBD1 (5 bases). V was clipped by 2 bases and J by 4 bases, with 26 bases between them. The germline CDR1 and CDR2 sequences are SGHTA and FQGTGA. The CDR3 extends over 19 amino acids. CDR3 protein: CASSLGGRPGGAGLYGYTF. CDR3 coding DNA: TGTGCCAGCAGCTTAGGCGGTCGACCGGGCGGGGCAGGACTCTATGGCTACACCTTC.

V and J are TRBV7-6 and TRBJ2-1, with 11 bases aligning to TRBD2. CDR1 is SGHVS, CDR2 FNYEAQ, per germline. V lost 5 bases, J lost 2 bases, and 8 bases stayed unmatched. The length of the CDR3 is 17 residues. CDR3 amino acids: CASSANPTSGTYNEQFF. DNA of the CDR3: TGTGCCAGCAGCGCTAACCCGACTAGCGGGACCTACAATGAGCAGTTCTTC.

The chain is built from TRBV7-3 and TRBJ1-2, with 10 bases lining up with TRBD1. The CDR3 is made up of 15 amino acids. Trimming at V came to 5 bases and at J to 4 bases, leaving 7 bases not matched to a gene. Per the germline V gene, CDR1 is SGHTA and CDR2 is FQGTGA. CDR3 nucleotide sequence: TGTGCCAGCAGCCCAGCCGGGACAGGGGTCTATGGCTACACCTTC. Its translation is CASSPAGTGVYGYTF.

V gene TRBV7-9 combines with J gene TRBJ1-1; D possibly corresponds to TRBD1 (6 bases). This CDR3 is built from 16 residues. Per germline, CDR1 SEHNR and CDR2 FQNEAQ (reference sequence). The V end was cut by 5 bases, the J end by 2 bases, with 18 bases between. The CDR3 region has the DNA TGTGCCAGCAGCCCTATCCCCGGACAGCCTAACACTGAAGCTTTCTTT. As protein: CASSPIPGQPNTEAFF.

This clone was seen only a few times. The chain links TRBV10-3 to TRBJ2-1, with D maybe TRBD2 (5 bases). The germline CDR1 and CDR2 sequences are ENHRY and SYGVKD. Deletions cut 1 base from V and 1 base from J, with 14 bases between. The CDR3 is made up of 17 amino acids. CDR3 amino acids: CAISEYGGLGSYNEQFF. The CDR3 nucleotides read TGTGCCATCAGTGAGTACGGCGGACTGGGGTCCTACAATGAGCAGTTCTTC.

The gene calls are TRBV5-1 and TRBJ2-5, with 11 bases identical to TRBD1. CDR1 and CDR2 from the germline V gene are SGHRS and YFSETQ. The CDR3 has 15 residues. The V gene end was trimmed by 3 bases and the J gene end by 5 bases; junction bases not matched to a gene: 6. CDR3 in amino acids: CASSWGQGDTETQYF. CDR3 DNA sequence: TGCGCCAGCAGCTGGGGACAGGGGGATACGGAGACCCAGTACTTC.

This chain joins TRBV12-3 or TRBV12-4 and TRBJ1-1; D uncertain. V lost 2 bases, J lost 4 bases, and 5 bases lay in between. This CDR3 is built from 12 residues. The CDR3 here is CASSLLGTEAFF. The CDR3 DNA reads as TGTGCCAGCAGTTTACTCGGCACTGAAGCTTTCTTT.

The rearrangement links TRBV19 to TRBJ2-6; TRBD1 matches 7 bases. The CDR3 is 15 amino acids. J gave up 4 bases and V 5 bases, and 5 bases lay outside the gene matches. Germline V CDR1 and CDR2: LNHDA, SQIVND (reference sequence). The CDR3 DNA is TGTGCCAGTAGTCCAGACAGGGCCGGGGCCAACGTCCTGACTTTC. It encodes CASSPDRAGANVLTF.

This sequence joins TRBV4-3 and TRBJ2-5; weak D call: TRBD1 (6 bases). From germline, CDR1 is LGHNA and CDR2 YSLEER. This CDR3 is 17 amino acids long. Trimming cost V 0 bases and J 0 bases, with 14 bases left between them. CDR3 sequence reads: CASSQDRTAPYQETQYF. CDR3 nucleotide sequence: TGCGCCAGCAGCCAAGACCGGACAGCGCCGTACCAAGAGACCCAGTACTTC.

This rearrangement joins TRBV5-4 to TRBJ1-3; TRBD1 is a possible D gene (6 bases). V lost 2 bases, J lost 0 bases, and 12 bases lay in between. The germline gives CDR1 SGHNT, CDR2 YYREEE (reference sequence). The CDR3 extends over 16 amino acids. CDR3 sequence: CASSFYRASSGNTIYF. CDR3 nucleotide sequence: TGTGCCAGCAGCTTTTACAGGGCGAGCTCTGGAAACACCATATATTTT. Looking up the rest from reference TRBV5-4 and TRBJ1-3 gives the full variable domain: ETGVTQSPTHLIKTRGQQVTLRCSSQSGHNTVSWYQQALGQGPQFIFQYYREEENGRGNFPPRFSGLQFPNYSSELNVNALELDDSALYLCASSFYRASSGNTIYFGEGSWLTVV.

The gene calls are TRBV7-2 and TRBJ2-7; TRBD2 agrees at 13 bases. The germline gives CDR1 SGHTA, CDR2 FQGNSA. CDR3 length: 17 amino acids. V lost 1 base to trimming and J lost 5 bases; unmatched junction nucleotides: 8. As DNA, the CDR3 is TGTGCCAGCAGCTTAGATAGTGGACTAGCGGGAGAGGACGAGCAGTACTTC. This codes for CASSLDSGLAGEDEQYF.

The chain uses TRBV21-1 and TRBJ1-6. TRBV21-1 is reported as a pseudogene. CDR3 length: 17 residues. The CDR3 nucleotides read TGTGCCAGCAGCACTTCCCTCCCGGGGGGCGCTAATTCACCCCTCCACTTT. This gives the protein CASSTSLPGGANSPLHF.

V gene TRBV28 combines with J gene TRBJ1-2; D might be TRBD1 (6 bases). V was cut by 5 bases and J by 3 bases, with 19 bases left in between. The CDR3 totals 16 residues. Germline CDR1 reads MDHEN; CDR2 reads SYDVKM. CDR3 coding DNA: TGTGCCAGCAGTCAGACAGGAACCCCGCGGGACTATGGCTACACCTTC. This gives the protein CASSQTGTPRDYGYTF.

The chain couples TRBV5-1 to TRBJ2-1; TRBD1 agrees at 11 bases. Germline assignment: CDR1 SGHRS and CDR2 YFSETQ. With 3 bases clipped from V and 5 bases from J, the junction kept 1 base outside the gene matches. CDR3 length: 14 amino acids. CDR3 in amino acids: CASSWDRGNNEQFF. Here the CDR3 DNA reads TGCGCCAGCAGCTGGGACAGGGGGAACAATGAGCAGTTCTTC.

This clone occurred once. This chain links TRBV7-8 with TRBJ1-2; D is unresolved. Trimming removed 5 bases from V and 7 bases from J, with 14 bases in between. The CDR3 contains 13 residues. CDR1 and CDR2 (germline): SGHVS, FQNEAQ. CDR3 nucleotides: TGTGCCAGCAGCCCGCCTTGGCTTTTTGGCTACACCTTC. Translating it yields CASSPPWLFGYTF.

The chain links TRBV7-2 to TRBJ1-2; 8 nucleotides align to TRBD1. With V trimmed by 5 bases and J by 7 bases, 12 bases remained unmatched. CDR1 is SGHTA, CDR2 FQGNSA, per germline. This CDR3 comprises 15 residues. Here the CDR3 DNA reads TGTGCCAGCAGCCATGGCTCCGGGACAGGTTTTGGCTACACCTTC. Translated, it gives CASSHGSGTGFGYTF.

The CDR3 spells CASIKDRVYNEQFF. In DNA, the CDR3 is TGCGCCAGCATCAAGGACAGGGTGTACAATGAGCAGTTCTTC. The chain links TRBV5-1 to TRBJ2-1, with TRBD1 matching 8 bases. This CDR3 has 14 amino acids. V lost 6 bases and J lost 4; bases outside the gene matches: 6. The germline CDR1 and CDR2 sequences are SGHRS and YFSETQ.

This clone was counted once. The chain is built from TRBV19 and TRBJ1-1; the D gene is possibly TRBD1 (5 bases). The CDR3 contains 15 residues. The V gene lost 3 bases and the J gene lost 1 base, with 12 bases spanning the gap. Germline-derived CDR1 and CDR2 are LNHDA and SQIVND (reference sequence). Here the CDR3 reads CASSIWGFGNTEAFF. As DNA, the CDR3 is TGTGCCAGTAGTATTTGGGGCTTTGGGAACACTGAAGCTTTCTTT. The whole variable domain, remainder taken from reference TRBV19 and TRBJ1-1, is DGGITQSPKYLFRKEGQNVTLSCEQNLNHDAMYWYRQDPGQGLRLIYYSQIVNDFQKGDIAEGYSVSREKKESFPLTVTSAQKNPTAFYLCASSIWGFGNTEAFFGQGTRLTVV.

The chain uses TRBV28 and TRBJ1-5; TRBD1 aligns across 10 bases. Germline-derived CDR1 and CDR2 are MDHEN and SYDVKM. The CDR3 extends over 16 amino acids. The junction had 5 bases not matched to a gene; V was cut back by 4 bases and J by 2 bases. CDR3 in amino acids: CASSSPGTGGNQPQHF. Written as DNA, the CDR3 is TGTGCCAGCAGTTCCCCAGGGACAGGGGGCAATCAGCCCCAGCATTTT.

The V and J genes are TRBV2 and TRBJ2-5; 11 nucleotides line up with TRBD2. This CDR3 has 15 amino acids. V was clipped by 6 bases and J by 5 bases; unmatched bases: 8. Germline assignment: CDR1 SNHLY and CDR2 FYNNEI. CDR3 amino acids: CASRQVTSGVETQYF. CDR3 DNA: TGTGCCAGCAGGCAGGTGACTAGCGGGGTGGAGACCCAGTACTTC.

The V and J genes are TRBV5-1 and TRBJ2-5; D uncertain. Between the trimmed V and J ends, which lost 6 bases and 2 bases, there was a span of 11 bases. The CDR3 runs 13 residues. Germline CDR1 reads SGHRS; CDR2 reads YFSETQ. The chain's CDR3 is CASKIHTQETQYF. The CDR3 nucleotides are TGCGCCAGCAAAATTCATACACAAGAGACCCAGTACTTC.

The rearrangement uses TRBV27 and TRBJ2-1, with D hard to call. CDR3 length: 16 amino acids. Germline V gene lookup returns CDR1 MNHEY and CDR2 SMNVEV (reference sequence). The germline V and J ends were trimmed by 5 bases and 0 bases, with 14 bases remaining between them. This chain's CDR3 is CASSPSAVSSYNEQFF. The CDR3 DNA reads TGTGCCAGCAGTCCCTCCGCTGTTAGCTCCTACAATGAGCAGTTCTTC.

The rearrangement joins TRBV5-1 to TRBJ2-2; TRBD2 agrees at 12 bases. The CDR3 has 17 amino acids. The V gene's germline CDR1 is SGHRS and CDR2 YFSETQ. Germline trimming cut 1 base from V and 3 bases from J; bases unmatched to any gene: 4. Here the CDR3 reads CASSLLLAGGDTGELFF. CDR3 coding DNA: TGCGCCAGCAGCTTGCTACTAGCGGGAGGCGACACCGGGGAGCTGTTTTTT.